This T cell receptor beta chain was obtained from a study of blood T cell repertoires in COVID-19. Sequenced by immunoSEQ multiplex PCR; TCRdb stores in-frame clones only, minus some. Of over 130,000 clones listed, roughly 80% are singletons. CDR3 size: 19 residues. The V gene's germline CDR1 is SGHKS and CDR2 YYEKEE (reference sequence). With 4 bases clipped from V and 0 bases from J, the junction kept 13 bases outside the gene matches. This TCR derives from a woman aged 55-69 years with acute or convalescent COVID-19. The chain combines TRBV5-5 with TRBJ1-1; 12 bases are a match to TRBD1. Sample: peripheral blood. CDR3: CASSLTGTGGSFMNTEAFF. The CDR3 region has the DNA TGTGCCAGCAGCCTTACAGGGACAGGGGGCTCCTTTATGAACACTGAAGCTTTCTTT.